This T cell receptor (beta chain) was obtained from a study of CD8 T cells in Susac syndrome. Random hexamers primed reverse transcription of about 0.45 to 1 ug RNA. Each CDR3 protein is one row after TCRdb ran MiXCR on the immunoSEQ multiplex PCR reads. The sample records about 76,000 distinct CDR3 sequences, about 91% being singletons. The CDR3 extends over 14 amino acids. Trimming shortened V by 6 bases and J by 5 bases, and 19 bases separated the two germline ends. In germline, CDR1 is DFQATT, CDR2 SNEGSKA (reference sequence). The sequenced material came from CD8+ T cells from PBMCs. The chain combines TRBV20-1 with TRBJ2-5; D possibly corresponds to TRBD2 (5 bases). This TCR was sampled from a human donor with multiple sclerosis. CDR3 sequence reads: CSAQSPGFLETQYF. DNA of the CDR3: TGCAGTGCCCAATCCCCGGGGTTTTTGGAGACCCAGTACTTC.